Listed here are 13 T cell receptor beta chains from one sample, sequenced in a study of T cell changes during pregnancy in multiple sclerosis. Generated by immunoSEQ multiplex PCR, the TCRdb table keeps only in-frame clones and is missing some. This sample has 100,000 or so clones, with 90% to 95% found just once. The starting material was peripheral blood, obtained before pregnancy. These receptors were obtained from a female donor with multiple sclerosis, enrolled in a pregnancy study.

This chain connects TRBV29-1 to TRBJ1-2; D gene uncertain. The CDR3 is made up of 12 amino acids. The germline V gene has CDR1 SQVTM and CDR2 ANQGSEA. Deletions cut 4 bases from V and 8 bases from J, with 14 bases between. This chain's CDR3 is CSVVITAGGYTF. The CDR3 DNA is TGCAGCGTTGTGATCACGGCGGGCGGCTACACCTTC.

This chain links TRBV11-2 with TRBJ2-7; 7 nucleotides agree with TRBD1. The CDR3 runs 15 residues. Germline-derived CDR1 and CDR2 are SGHAT and FQNNGV. V gave up 5 bases and J gave up 0 bases; unmatched junction bases: 7. This CDR3 is CASSRAQGSSYEQYF. CDR3 nucleotide sequence: TGTGCCAGCAGCCGAGCACAGGGGAGCTCCTACGAGCAGTACTTC.

The V call is TRBV28, the J call TRBJ2-7; 8 positions agree with TRBD1. Germline lookup yields CDR1 MDHEN and CDR2 SYDVKM. CDR3 size: 13 residues. The V and J ends lost 3 bases and 3 bases, in that order; junction bases with no gene match: 1. CDR3 loop: CASSLTGVYEQYF. The CDR3 coding sequence is TGTGCCAGCAGTTTGACAGGGGTCTACGAGCAGTACTTC.

CDR3 in DNA: TGTGCCAGCAGCCCGGGCCGACTAGCGGGACAGTGGAATGAGCAGTTCTTC. This gives the protein CASSPGRLAGQWNEQFF. This chain connects TRBV2 to TRBJ2-1; 11 nucleotides agree with TRBD2. Unmatched junction bases numbered 14, after V lost 6 bases and J lost 7 bases. CDR1 and CDR2 from the germline V gene are SNHLY and FYNNEI. This CDR3 is built from 17 residues.

This clone was seen a handful of times. V gene TRBV30 combines with J gene TRBJ1-1; possible D gene TRBD1, 6 bases. The CDR3 totals 13 residues. The V end was cut by 3 bases, the J end by 0 bases, with 8 bases between. CDR1 and CDR2 (germline): GTSNPN, SVGIG (reference sequence). The CDR3 loop reads CAWRGQLNTEAFF. The CDR3 region has the DNA TGTGCCTGGAGGGGACAATTGAACACTGAAGCTTTCTTT.

This rearrangement joins TRBV9 to TRBJ2-2; 10 nucleotides line up with TRBD2. This CDR3 has 16 residues. Per germline, CDR1 SGDLS and CDR2 YYNGEE. The J segment lost 0 bases and the V segment lost 3 bases, leaving 2 bases of the junction unmatched. DNA for the CDR3: TGTGCCAGCAGCGCCACTAGCGGGGCGAACACCGGGGAGCTGTTTTTT. Its translation is CASSATSGANTGELFF.

The chain has TRBV10-3 and TRBJ2-7; weak D call: TRBD2 (7 bases). Trimming took off 3 bases at V and 6 bases at J, with 15 bases between the two ends. This CDR3 spans 14 amino acids. Germline V gene sequence: CDR1 ENHRY, CDR2 SYGVKD. Here the CDR3 DNA reads TGTGCCATCAGTGAAATGGGGGGGGCGGGCGAGCAGTACTTC. Translation: CAISEMGGAGEQYF.

The chain uses TRBV5-6 and TRBJ2-1, with TRBD2 matching over 10 bases. There are 15 residues in the CDR3. The junction had 2 bases not matched to a gene; V was cut back by 4 bases and J by 1 base. The germline CDR1 and CDR2 sequences are SGHDT and YYEEEE. CDR3 DNA: TGTGCCAGCAGCGCGGGACTAGCGTCCTACAATGAGCAGTTCTTC. Translation: CASSAGLASYNEQFF.

This sequence joins TRBV5-1 and TRBJ2-7; perhaps TRBD1 as D (6 bases). The germline V gene encodes CDR1 SGHRS and CDR2 YFSETQ. With 5 bases removed from V and 6 bases from J, the gap between germline ends came to 15 bases. The CDR3 runs to 13 residues. This chain's CDR3 is CASRTDRSGEQYF. In nucleotides, the CDR3 is TGCGCCAGCAGAACCGACAGGTCCGGCGAGCAGTACTTC.

J is TRBJ1-2 and V is TRBV11-2, with a possible D match to TRBD1 (6 bases). V lost 6 bases and J lost 4, with 15 bases in between. CDR1 SGHAT and CDR2 FQNNGV come from the germline V gene. There are 14 residues in the CDR3. DNA for the CDR3: TGTGCCAGCAGGAACCCACAGGGAAGCTATGGCTACACCTTC. Translated: CASRNPQGSYGYTF.

The V gene is TRBV7-3, the J gene TRBJ2-1; 7 bases line up with TRBD2. Germline CDR1 reads SGHTA; CDR2 reads FQGTGA. Trimming removed 5 bases from V and 2 bases from J; junction bases left unmatched: 9. The CDR3 spans 16 residues. The CDR3 sequence is CASSLREGGPYNEQFF. In nucleotides, the CDR3 is TGTGCCAGCAGCCTTAGGGAGGGAGGGCCCTACAATGAGCAGTTCTTC.

The DNA for the CDR3 is TGTGCCAGCAGCTTAGGTCTTGAAGAGACCCAGTACTTC. Its translation: CASSLGLEETQYF. J is TRBJ2-5 and V is TRBV7-6; D is undetermined. Germline lookup yields CDR1 SGHVS and CDR2 FNYEAQ. Deletions cut 1 base from V and 3 bases from J, with 6 bases between. The CDR3 loop spans 13 amino acids.

This clone was seen a handful of times. This chain uses TRBV4-3 with TRBJ2-2; possible D gene TRBD2, 7 bases. Trimming stripped 1 base from V and 0 bases from J, with 9 bases between. This CDR3 spans 16 amino acids. Germline-derived CDR1 and CDR2 are LGHNA and YSLEER. CDR3 in amino acids: CASSQGGGANTGELFF. CDR3 nucleotide sequence: TGCGCCAGCAGCCAAGGCGGGGGCGCGAACACCGGGGAGCTGTTTTTT.